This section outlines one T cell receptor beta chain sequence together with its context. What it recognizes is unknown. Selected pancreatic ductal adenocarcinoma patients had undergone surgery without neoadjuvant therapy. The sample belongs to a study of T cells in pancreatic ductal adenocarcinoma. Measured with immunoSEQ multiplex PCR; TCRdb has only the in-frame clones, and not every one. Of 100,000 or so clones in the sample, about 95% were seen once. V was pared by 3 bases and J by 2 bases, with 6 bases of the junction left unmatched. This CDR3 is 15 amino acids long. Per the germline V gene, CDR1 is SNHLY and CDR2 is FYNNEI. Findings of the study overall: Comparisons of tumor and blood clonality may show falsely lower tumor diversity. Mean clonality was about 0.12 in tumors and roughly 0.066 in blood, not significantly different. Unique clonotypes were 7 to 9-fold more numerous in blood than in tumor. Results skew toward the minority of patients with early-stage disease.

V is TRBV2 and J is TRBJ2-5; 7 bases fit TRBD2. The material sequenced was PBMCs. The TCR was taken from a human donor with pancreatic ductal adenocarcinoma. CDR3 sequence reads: CASSEEGRGQETQYF. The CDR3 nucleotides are TGTGCCAGCAGTGAGGAGGGGAGGGGTCAAGAGACCCAGTACTTC. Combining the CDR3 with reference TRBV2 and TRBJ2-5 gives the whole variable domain EPEVTQTPSHQVTQMGQEVILRCVPISNHLYFYWYRQILGQKVEFLVSFYNNEISEKSEIFDDQFSVERPDGSNFTLKIRSTKLEDSAMYFCASSEEGRGQETQYFGPGTRLLVL.